This passage covers 12 T cell receptor beta chains from one sample sequenced in a study of identical twins. TCRdb fed the 5' RACE reads into MiXCR, producing one record per CDR3 protein. The sample contains hundreds of thousands of distinct CDR3 sequences, about 20% of which appear only once. This sample also belongs to another study, concerning T cells expressing NK-cell markers.

Sequencing input: PBMCs. The receptors originated from a woman aged 18-29 years in good health.

A few counts support this clonotype. V is TRBV20-1 and J is TRBJ2-3; D tentatively reads TRBD1 or TRBD2 (5 bases each). From germline, CDR1 is DFQATT and CDR2 SNEGSKA (reference sequence). This CDR3 has 19 residues. The V and J ends lost 0 bases and 2 bases respectively, with 24 bases between them. The CDR3 loop reads CSARDQSVQAGGVTDTQYF. As DNA, the CDR3 is TGCAGTGCTAGAGATCAAAGTGTACAGGCGGGTGGCGTCACAGATACGCAGTATTTT.

The V gene is TRBV20-1, the J gene TRBJ2-1, with 11 bases identical to TRBD2. V shed 3 bases and J 0 bases; nucleotides not matched to a gene: 7. CDR3 size: 17 residues. Germline values: CDR1 DFQATT, CDR2 SNEGSKA (reference sequence). In DNA, the CDR3 is TGCAGTGCTAGCCCTAGCGGGGGGCGTAGCTCCTACAATGAGCAGTTCTTC. Translating gives CSASPSGGRSSYNEQFF.

This sequence joins TRBV6-1 and TRBJ1-2, with 8 bases that match TRBD1. Germline values: CDR1 MNHNS, CDR2 SASEGT. J lost 7 bases, V lost 5 bases, and 12 bases had no gene match. This CDR3 spans 15 amino acids. The CDR3 reads CASSRTRDRIFGYTF. As DNA, the CDR3 is TGTGCCAGCAGTCGGACCCGGGACAGGATTTTTGGCTACACCTTC.

Notes on this clonotype: Sequence at one end of the junction differs from germline and may be a read error. The chain carries TRBV3-1 and TRBJ2-1; 14 bases agree with TRBD2. The CDR3 extends over 18 amino acids. Germline V gives CDR1 LGHDT, CDR2 YNNKEL (reference sequence). CDR3 amino acids: CACSYPGLAGALGNEQFF. The CDR3 DNA reads TGTGCCTGCAGCTACCCGGGACTAGCGGGGGCTTTGGGGAATGAGCAGTTCTTC.

This clonotype has more than one count but fewer than ten. The genes are TRBV7-2 and TRBJ1-5; tentative D call: TRBD1 (5 bases). Between the trimmed V and J ends, which lost 1 base and 9 bases, there was a span of 10 bases. From germline, CDR1 is SGHTA and CDR2 FQGNSA. The CDR3 contains 13 residues. This chain's CDR3 is CASSLGTTGPQHF. The CDR3 DNA sequence: TGTGCCAGCAGCTTAGGGACCACAGGGCCCCAGCATTTT.

The chain recombines TRBV4-1 with TRBJ2-7; 8 bases line up with TRBD2. The germline gives CDR1 MGHRA, CDR2 YSYEKL. The CDR3 sequence is 15 residues long. V trimming: 0 bases; J trimming: 2 bases; junction bases outside the gene matches: 3. CDR3 in amino acids: CASSQEPGGAYEQYF. CDR3 nucleotides: TGCGCCAGCAGCCAAGAGCCGGGGGGGGCCTACGAGCAGTACTTC.

This clonotype turned up a few times. In DNA form, the CDR3 reads TGTGCCAGCAGCCTGTATCGGACTAGCGGGGGGTACAATGAGCAGTTCTTC. Amino acids: CASSLYRTSGGYNEQFF. The chain combines TRBV7-9 with TRBJ2-1; 14 positions agree with TRBD2. CDR1 is SEHNR, CDR2 FQNEAQ, per germline (reference sequence). The CDR3 extends over 17 amino acids. V lost 5 bases and J lost 4; bases outside the gene matches: 7.

The gene calls are TRBV28 and TRBJ2-7, with D tentatively TRBD1 (5 bases). V was shortened by 2 bases and J by 6 bases, with 11 bases between the two germline ends. The CDR3 spans 13 residues. Germline lookup yields CDR1 MDHEN and CDR2 SYDVKM. CDR3 coding DNA: TGTGCCAGCAGTTTACCATGGGGCTCCGAGCAGTACTTC. Its translation: CASSLPWGSEQYF.

V is TRBV20-1 and J is TRBJ1-6; TRBD1 is a possible D gene (6 bases). CDR1 DFQATT and CDR2 SNEGSKA come from the germline V gene (reference sequence). The V end lost 6 bases, the J end lost 15 bases, and 24 bases lay between the germline ends. The CDR3 consists of 14 residues. The CDR3 DNA follows: TGCAGTGCCGCAGATATAACGCACAGGGAAGTCCTCCACTTT. This encodes CSAADITHREVLHF.

About this clonotype itself: A read error may account for a junction end that differs from germline. The genes are TRBV10-1 and TRBJ2-3, with 14 bases aligning to TRBD2. The CDR3 covers 13 residues. From germline, CDR1 is WNHNN and CDR2 SYGVQD (reference sequence). CDR3 region: CASSIGLAGGANF. The CDR3 region has the DNA TGCGCCAGCAGTATCGGACTAGCGGGAGGCGCGAATTTT.

In its sample, this clonotype was seen a few times. The rearrangement uses TRBV6-1 and TRBJ2-2; D is perhaps TRBD2 (6 bases). Germline V gene sequence: CDR1 MNHNS, CDR2 SASEGT. Trimming removed 6 bases at V and 4 bases at J, with 15 bases between. This CDR3 has 15 amino acids. DNA of the CDR3: TGTGCCAGCAGGCCGGGACTCCTTCTCACCGGGGAGCTGTTTTTT. Translation gives CASRPGLLLTGELFF.

V usage is TRBV7-9 and J usage is TRBJ1-2; D might be TRBD1 (5 bases). The germline V gene encodes CDR1 SEHNR and CDR2 FQNEAQ (reference sequence). The CDR3 extends over 15 amino acids. The V gene lost 1 base and the J gene lost 7 bases, with 16 bases spanning the gap. The CDR3 bases are TGTGCCAGCAGCTTAGGCGCAGGGAAGGTCGGTGGCTACACCTTC. Translation: CASSLGAGKVGGYTF. The full variable domain, rest sourced from reference TRBV7-9 and TRBJ1-2, is DTGVSQNPRHKITKRGQNVTFRCDPISEHNRLYWYRQTLGQGPEFLTYFQNEAQLEKSRLLSDRFSAERPKGSFSTLEIQRTEQGDSAMYLCASSLGAGKVGGYTFGSGTRLTVV.